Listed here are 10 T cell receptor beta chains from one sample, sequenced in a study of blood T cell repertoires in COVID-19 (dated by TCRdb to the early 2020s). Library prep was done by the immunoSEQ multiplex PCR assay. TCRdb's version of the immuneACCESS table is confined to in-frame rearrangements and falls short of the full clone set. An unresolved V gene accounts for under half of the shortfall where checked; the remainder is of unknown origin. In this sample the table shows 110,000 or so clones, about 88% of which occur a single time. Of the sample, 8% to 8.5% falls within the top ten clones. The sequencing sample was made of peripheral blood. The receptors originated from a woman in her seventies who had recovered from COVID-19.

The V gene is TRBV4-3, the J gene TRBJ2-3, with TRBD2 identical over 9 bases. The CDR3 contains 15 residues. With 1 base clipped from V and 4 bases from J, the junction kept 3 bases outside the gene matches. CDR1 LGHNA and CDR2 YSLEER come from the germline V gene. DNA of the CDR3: TGCGCCAGCAGCCAAGGGCGGGGGGGCGCAGATACGCAGTATTTT. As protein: CASSQGRGGADTQYF.

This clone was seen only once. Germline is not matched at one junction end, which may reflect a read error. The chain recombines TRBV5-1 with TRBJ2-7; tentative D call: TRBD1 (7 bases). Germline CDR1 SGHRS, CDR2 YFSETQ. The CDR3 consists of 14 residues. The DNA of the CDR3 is TGCGCCAGCAGCTTGGCCGGGGGATCACAGGGGTCCCTCTTC. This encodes CASSLAGGSQGSLF. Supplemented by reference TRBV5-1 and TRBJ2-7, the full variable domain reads KAGVTQTPRYLIKTRGQQVTLSCSPISGHRSVSWYQQTPGQGLQFLFEYFSETQRNKGNFPGRFSGRQFSNSRSEMNVSTLELGDSALYLCASSLAGGSQGSLFGPGTRLTVT.

CDR3 in amino acids: CASSLYSPNEQFF. CDR3 DNA: TGTGCCAGCAGCTTATATAGTCCGAATGAGCAGTTCTTC. The V call is TRBV7-2, the J call TRBJ2-1; D ambiguous. The CDR3 runs 13 residues. V shed 2 bases and J shed 7 bases, with 9 bases lying between them. Germline CDR1 and CDR2: SGHTA and FQGNSA.

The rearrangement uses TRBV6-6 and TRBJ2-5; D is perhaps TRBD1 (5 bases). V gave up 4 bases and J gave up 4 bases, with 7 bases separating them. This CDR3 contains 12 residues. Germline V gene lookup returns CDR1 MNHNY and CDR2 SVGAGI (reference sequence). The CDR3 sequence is CASSWGRETQYF. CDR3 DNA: TGTGCCAGCAGTTGGGGCAGAGAGACCCAGTACTTC.

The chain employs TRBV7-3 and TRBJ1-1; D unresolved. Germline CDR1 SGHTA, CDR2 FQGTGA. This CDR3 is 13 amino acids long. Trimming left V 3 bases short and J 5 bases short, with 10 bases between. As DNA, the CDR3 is TGTGCCAGCAGCTTTGGCCGAGGGACTGAAGCTTTCTTT. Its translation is CASSFGRGTEAFF.

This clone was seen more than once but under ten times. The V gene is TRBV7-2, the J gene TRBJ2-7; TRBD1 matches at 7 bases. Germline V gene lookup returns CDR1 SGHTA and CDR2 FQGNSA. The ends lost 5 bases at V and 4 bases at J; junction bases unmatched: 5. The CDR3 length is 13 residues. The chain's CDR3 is CASSQSRGYEQYF. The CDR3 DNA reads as TGTGCCAGCAGCCAAAGCAGGGGGTACGAGCAGTACTTC.

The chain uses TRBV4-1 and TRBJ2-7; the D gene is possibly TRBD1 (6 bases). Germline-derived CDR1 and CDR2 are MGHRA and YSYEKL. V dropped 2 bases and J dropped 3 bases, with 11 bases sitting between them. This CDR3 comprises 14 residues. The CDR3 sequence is CASSQRDKIYEQYF. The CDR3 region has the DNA TGCGCCAGCAGCCAACGGGACAAGATCTACGAGCAGTACTTC.

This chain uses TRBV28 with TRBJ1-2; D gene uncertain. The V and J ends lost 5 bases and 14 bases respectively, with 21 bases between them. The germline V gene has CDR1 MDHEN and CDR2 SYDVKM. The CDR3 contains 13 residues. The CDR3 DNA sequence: TGTGCCAGCAGTCCTTTTGCGGGAGGGCGAAGTACCTTC. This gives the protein CASSPFAGGRSTF.

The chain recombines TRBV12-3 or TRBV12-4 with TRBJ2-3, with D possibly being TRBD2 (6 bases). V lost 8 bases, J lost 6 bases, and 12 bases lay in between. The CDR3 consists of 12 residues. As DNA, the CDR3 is TGTGCCAGCCTGGCGGGAACGGATACGCAGTATTTT. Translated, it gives CASLAGTDTQYF.

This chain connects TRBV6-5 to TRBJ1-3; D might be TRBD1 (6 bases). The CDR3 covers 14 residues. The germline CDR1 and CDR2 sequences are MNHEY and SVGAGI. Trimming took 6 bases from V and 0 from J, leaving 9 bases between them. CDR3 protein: CASRLDSSGNTIYF. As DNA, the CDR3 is TGTGCCAGCAGATTGGACAGCTCTGGAAACACCATATATTTT.